What follows are 22 T cell receptor beta chains derived from one specimen sequenced in a study of T cell responses to AZD1222 COVID-19 vaccine. Generated by immunoSEQ multiplex PCR, the TCRdb table keeps only in-frame clones and is missing some. The sample lists 100,000 to 150,000 clones; approximately 84% were seen once. The sequencing used peripheral blood, collected on day 0 of AZD1222 vaccination. These receptors came from an adult in good health.

This chain links TRBV7-6 with TRBJ2-3; 10 bases fit TRBD2. CDR1 and CDR2 (germline): SGHVS, FNYEAQ. The CDR3 contains 18 residues. V lost 2 bases and J lost 4; bases outside the gene matches: 12. CDR3 in amino acids: CASSLRGLAGGGADTQYF. DNA for the CDR3: TGTGCCAGCAGCTTAAGGGGGTTAGCGGGAGGTGGCGCAGATACGCAGTATTTT.

The V and J genes are TRBV30 and TRBJ2-3; 7 nucleotides align to TRBD2. Germline values: CDR1 GTSNPN, CDR2 SVGIG (reference sequence). The length of the CDR3 is 14 residues. The J segment lost 3 bases and the V segment lost 4 bases, leaving 7 bases of the junction unmatched. This CDR3 is CAWKKFGRTDTQYF. CDR3 nucleotide sequence: TGTGCCTGGAAAAAATTCGGGAGGACAGATACGCAGTATTTT.

The chain couples TRBV6-5 to TRBJ1-5; no firm D call. The CDR3 spans 14 residues. Trimming removed 8 bases from V and 6 bases from J, with 17 bases in between. In germline, CDR1 is MNHEY, CDR2 SVGAGI. DNA for the CDR3: TGTGCCAGCCCCCGGACCGGGCCCGGTCAGCCCCAGCATTTT. It is translated as CASPRTGPGQPQHF.

The chain employs TRBV28 and TRBJ1-5; 8 nucleotides line up with TRBD1. This CDR3 has 16 residues. V shed 6 bases and J 0 bases; nucleotides not matched to a gene: 7. Per germline, CDR1 MDHEN and CDR2 SYDVKM. This CDR3 reads CASRGKTGDSNQPQHF. The CDR3, as DNA: TGTGCCAGCAGGGGAAAGACAGGGGATAGCAATCAGCCCCAGCATTTT.

This chain connects TRBV5-4 to TRBJ2-3; D uncertain. The CDR3 is 15 residues long. CDR1 and CDR2 from the germline V gene are SGHNT and YYREEE (reference sequence). Trimming took 4 bases from V and 6 from J, leaving 18 bases between them. The CDR3 nucleotides are TGTGCCAGCAGCAGCGCCGTAGGCCCATTGGATACGCAGTATTTT. Translating gives CASSSAVGPLDTQYF.

V gene TRBV19 combines with J gene TRBJ1-2, with D perhaps TRBD1 (5 bases). The CDR3 is 16 amino acids. The germline V and J ends were trimmed by 4 bases and 0 bases, with 15 bases remaining between them. CDR1 and CDR2 from the germline V gene are LNHDA and SQIVND (reference sequence). CDR3 DNA sequence: TGTGCCAGTAGTACCGGGGGACGGTCAGCTAACTATGGCTACACCTTC. Protein sequence: CASSTGGRSANYGYTF.

The CDR3 sequence is CASSQVGSGGRSYNEQFF. CDR3 sequence (DNA): TGTGCCAGCAGCCAAGTAGGTAGCGGGGGCCGTTCCTACAATGAGCAGTTCTTC. This chain links TRBV3-1 (or the pseudogene TRBV3-2) with TRBJ2-1, with 9 bases matching TRBD2. From germline, CDR1 is LGHDT and CDR2 YNNKEL (reference sequence). The junction had 8 bases not matched to a gene; V was cut back by 1 base and J by 1 base. This CDR3 contains 18 residues.

The chain has TRBV28 and TRBJ2-7; 7 positions match TRBD1. Trimming took 6 bases from V and 6 from J; bases not matched to a gene: 8. CDR1 and CDR2 (germline): MDHEN, SYDVKM. The CDR3 spans 13 residues. CDR3 in amino acids: CASSPGQSLEQYF. The CDR3 DNA reads TGTGCCAGCAGCCCGGGACAGAGTCTCGAGCAGTACTTC.

CDR3 nucleotide sequence: TGTGCCAGCAGCTTAGGGACTAGTATCTACAATGAGCAGTTCTTC. Translating it yields CASSLGTSIYNEQFF. The chain links TRBV7-9 to TRBJ2-1; 7 bases align to TRBD2. Per germline, CDR1 SEHNR and CDR2 FQNEAQ (reference sequence). Unmatched junction bases numbered 3, after V lost 1 base and J lost 3 bases. The CDR3 consists of 15 residues.

V gene TRBV30 combines with J gene TRBJ2-7; D unresolved. Germline CDR1 GTSNPN, CDR2 SVGIG (reference sequence). Trimming took off 1 base at V and 10 bases at J, with 14 bases between the two ends. CDR3 size: 12 residues. The CDR3 spells CAWSAGGLIQYF. Here the CDR3 DNA reads TGTGCCTGGAGTGCGGGCGGATTGATACAGTACTTC. The full variable domain, its missing parts supplied by reference TRBV30 and TRBJ2-7, is SQTIHQWPATLVQPVGSPLSLECTVEGTSNPNLYWYRQAAGRGLQLLFYSVGIGQISSEVPQNLSASRPQDRQFILSSKKLLLSDSGFYLCAWSAGGLIQYFGPGTRLTVT.

The chain joins TRBV19 to TRBJ2-1; 10 nucleotides line up with TRBD1. J gave up 1 base and V 3 bases, and 9 bases lay outside the gene matches. The CDR3 has 18 residues. CDR1 LNHDA and CDR2 SQIVND come from the germline V gene (reference sequence). CDR3 in amino acids: CASSIGTGVGRSYNEQFF. The CDR3 DNA reads as TGTGCCAGTAGTATTGGGACAGGGGTCGGGAGGTCCTACAATGAGCAGTTCTTC.

This chain links TRBV28 with TRBJ1-1; perhaps TRBD1 as D (5 bases). Trimming removed 5 bases from V and 10 bases from J, with 11 bases in between. Germline CDR1 reads MDHEN; CDR2 reads SYDVKM. The CDR3 extends over 11 amino acids. The CDR3 DNA reads TGTGCCAGCAGTCTACAGGATGGAGCTTTCTTT. It codes for CASSLQDGAFF. The complete variable domain, with remaining parts taken from reference TRBV28 and TRBJ1-1, reads DVKVTQSSRYLVKRTGEKVFLECVQDMDHENMFWYRQDPGLGLRLIYFSYDVKMKEKGDIPEGYSVSREKKERFSLILESASTNQTSMYLCASSLQDGAFFGQGTRLTVV.

CDR3 nucleotides: TGTGCCAGCAGTTTTACTGGAAATGAGCAGTTCTTC. Translated, it gives CASSFTGNEQFF. This chain connects TRBV27 to TRBJ2-1; no reliable D call. V lost 3 bases, J lost 7 bases, and 7 bases lay in between. The CDR3 contains 12 residues. From germline, CDR1 is MNHEY and CDR2 SMNVEV (reference sequence).

The chain combines TRBV18 with TRBJ1-4; D is undetermined. The ends were cut back, 0 bases at V and 5 bases at J, with 10 bases in the middle. The CDR3 has 15 amino acids. CDR1 and CDR2 (germline): KGHSH, LQKENI. The CDR3, as DNA: TGTGCCAGCTCACCACCGGGATATGGGAATGAAAAACTGTTTTTT. It encodes CASSPPGYGNEKLFF.

This clone was seen only a few times. The rearrangement links TRBV2 to TRBJ1-5; 8 bases align to TRBD1. J gave up 6 bases and V 3 bases, and 4 bases lay outside the gene matches. The CDR3 covers 14 residues. In germline, CDR1 is SNHLY, CDR2 FYNNEI. The CDR3 reads CASSEDREGQPQHF. CDR3 bases: TGTGCCAGCAGTGAGGACAGGGAAGGTCAGCCCCAGCATTTT.

The chain carries TRBV10-3 and TRBJ1-4, with a possible D match to TRBD1 (5 bases). CDR1 and CDR2 (germline): ENHRY, SYGVKD. Trimming took 10 bases from V and 10 from J, leaving 19 bases between them. The CDR3 runs 13 residues. The CDR3 loop is CATLGEAQGKLFF. Written as DNA, the CDR3 is TGTGCCACCTTGGGGGAGGCTCAGGGAAAACTGTTTTTT.

The chain uses TRBV21-1 and TRBJ1-4; the table's D call, TRBD1, has no DNA check behind it. TRBV21-1 is labeled a pseudogene. This CDR3 contains 14 residues. In nucleotides, the CDR3 is TGTGCCAGCAGCAAAGTCATGGGGGCGCGGAAACTGTTTTTT. This translates into CASSKVMGARKLFF.

V and J are TRBV28 and TRBJ1-2, with a weak D call TRBD1 (6 bases). The germline CDR1 and CDR2 sequences are MDHEN and SYDVKM. Trimming pared 6 bases from V and 7 bases from J, leaving 18 bases between. The CDR3 runs to 14 residues. The CDR3 reads CASSRPGGAGGYTF. The DNA of the CDR3 is TGTGCCAGCAGCCGCCCGGGGGGGGCGGGTGGCTACACCTTC.

CDR3 in DNA: TGTGCCAGCAGTTACCCAGCCGGGACAGGGGTCTATGGCTACACCTTC. It encodes CASSYPAGTGVYGYTF. This chain connects TRBV6-5 to TRBJ1-2, with 10 bases aligning to TRBD1. The V and J ends lost 2 bases and 4 bases, in that order; junction bases with no gene match: 7. The CDR3 has 16 residues. CDR1 MNHEY and CDR2 SVGAGI come from the germline V gene.

The gene calls are TRBV6-5 and TRBJ2-7, with D tentatively TRBD1 (6 bases). The CDR3 sequence is 11 residues long. Trimming removed 6 bases at V and 5 bases at J, with 8 bases between. The germline CDR1 and CDR2 sequences are MNHEY and SVGAGI. CDR3 DNA sequence: TGTGCCAGCAGACAGGGTCACGAGCAGTACTTC. This sequence encodes CASRQGHEQYF.

This clone was observed a few times. This sequence joins TRBV5-6 and TRBJ2-3, with TRBD1 matching 9 bases. Losses at the gene ends were 2 bases for V and 4 bases for J; bases not matched to a gene: 5. Germline values: CDR1 SGHDT, CDR2 YYEEEE. The CDR3 runs 15 residues. CDR3 region: CASSFRQGGSDTQYF. The DNA of the CDR3 is TGTGCCAGCAGCTTTAGACAGGGGGGGTCAGATACGCAGTATTTT.

This clone was seen only once. The rearrangement joins TRBV2 to TRBJ1-6, with D perhaps matching TRBD1 (5 bases). This CDR3 is built from 16 residues. From germline, CDR1 is SNHLY and CDR2 FYNNEI. V shed 4 bases and J shed 6 bases, with 16 bases lying between them. CDR3 DNA: TGTGCCAGCAGTGCGTTGGGACGGGGGTTTAATTCACCCCTCCACTTT. This gives the protein CASSALGRGFNSPLHF.